This T cell receptor (beta chain) originates from a study of blood T cell repertoires in COVID-19. Study at large: Both acute and convalescent COVID-19 samples were obtained from the United States, Italy and Spain. Sample material is recorded as cDNA or gDNA derived from T cells, B-cell-depleted T cells, or PBMCs.

With V trimmed by 0 bases and J by 4 bases, 2 bases remained unmatched. The CDR3 contains 16 residues. From germline, CDR1 is LGHDT and CDR2 YNNKEL (reference sequence). The protocol was immunoSEQ multiplex PCR, while the TCRdb copy is restricted to in-frame clones and leaves out a portion. The table has hundreds of thousands of clones, about 90% seen once. The receptor was derived from a woman younger than 30 who had recovered from COVID-19. Sequenced sample: peripheral blood. The chain employs TRBV3-1 (or the pseudogene TRBV3-2) and TRBJ2-2, with TRBD2 matching over 10 bases. The CDR3 DNA follows: TGTGCCAGCAGCCAAGACCTAGCGGGAGTCACCGGGGAGCTGTTTTTT. As protein: CASSQDLAGVTGELFF.